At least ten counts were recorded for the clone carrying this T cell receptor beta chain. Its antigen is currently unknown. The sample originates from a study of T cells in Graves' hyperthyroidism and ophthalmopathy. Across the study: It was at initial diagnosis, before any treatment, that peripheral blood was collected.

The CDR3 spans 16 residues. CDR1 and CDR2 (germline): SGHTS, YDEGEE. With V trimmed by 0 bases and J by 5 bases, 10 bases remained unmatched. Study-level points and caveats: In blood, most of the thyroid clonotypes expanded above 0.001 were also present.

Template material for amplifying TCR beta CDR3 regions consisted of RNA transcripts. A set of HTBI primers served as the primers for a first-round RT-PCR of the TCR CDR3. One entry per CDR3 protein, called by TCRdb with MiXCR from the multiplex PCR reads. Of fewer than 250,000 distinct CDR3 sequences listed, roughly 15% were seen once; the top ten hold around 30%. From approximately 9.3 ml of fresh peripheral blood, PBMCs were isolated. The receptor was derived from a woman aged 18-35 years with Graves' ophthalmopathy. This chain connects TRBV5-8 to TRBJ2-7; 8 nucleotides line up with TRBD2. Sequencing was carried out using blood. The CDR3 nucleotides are TGTGCCAGCAGCTTGGCCGGGACTAGTTCGACCCACGAGCAGTACTTC. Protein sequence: CASSLAGTSSTHEQYF.